The table lists the clone carrying this T cell receptor beta chain with a few counts. Its antigen is unknown. Molecular-barcoded quantitative 5'-RACE produced these TCR beta libraries. TCRdb reprocessed the 5' RACE reads with MiXCR, giving one entry per CDR3 protein. The sample contains 500,000 to 550,000 distinct CDR3 sequences, roughly 13% of which appear only once. The data derive from a study of CD8 T cells in ankylosing spondylitis. General study points: Prior work had noted some motif variants in reactive arthritis blood and synovial fluid. The authors reported significant enrichment of disease-linked clones in matched ankylosing spondylitis synovial fluid. With a CD8+ phenotype, disease-linked clones were relatively rare in peripheral blood. The study identified a TCR beta motif of several highly homologous variants that appeared characteristic of ankylosing spondylitis blood.

The V gene's germline CDR1 is WSHSY and CDR2 SAAADI. CDR3 length: 14 residues. Trimming took off 6 bases at V and 0 bases at J, with 12 bases between the two ends. Sequencing was carried out using blood, either unsorted or a sorted T cell fraction (not recorded which). The source of this sequence is a male donor with ankylosing spondylitis. The rearrangement uses TRBV10-2 and TRBJ2-7; no clear D gene. The CDR3 protein is CASRRLRSSYEQYF. The CDR3 region has the DNA TGCGCCAGCAGACGACTGAGGAGCTCCTACGAGCAGTACTTC.